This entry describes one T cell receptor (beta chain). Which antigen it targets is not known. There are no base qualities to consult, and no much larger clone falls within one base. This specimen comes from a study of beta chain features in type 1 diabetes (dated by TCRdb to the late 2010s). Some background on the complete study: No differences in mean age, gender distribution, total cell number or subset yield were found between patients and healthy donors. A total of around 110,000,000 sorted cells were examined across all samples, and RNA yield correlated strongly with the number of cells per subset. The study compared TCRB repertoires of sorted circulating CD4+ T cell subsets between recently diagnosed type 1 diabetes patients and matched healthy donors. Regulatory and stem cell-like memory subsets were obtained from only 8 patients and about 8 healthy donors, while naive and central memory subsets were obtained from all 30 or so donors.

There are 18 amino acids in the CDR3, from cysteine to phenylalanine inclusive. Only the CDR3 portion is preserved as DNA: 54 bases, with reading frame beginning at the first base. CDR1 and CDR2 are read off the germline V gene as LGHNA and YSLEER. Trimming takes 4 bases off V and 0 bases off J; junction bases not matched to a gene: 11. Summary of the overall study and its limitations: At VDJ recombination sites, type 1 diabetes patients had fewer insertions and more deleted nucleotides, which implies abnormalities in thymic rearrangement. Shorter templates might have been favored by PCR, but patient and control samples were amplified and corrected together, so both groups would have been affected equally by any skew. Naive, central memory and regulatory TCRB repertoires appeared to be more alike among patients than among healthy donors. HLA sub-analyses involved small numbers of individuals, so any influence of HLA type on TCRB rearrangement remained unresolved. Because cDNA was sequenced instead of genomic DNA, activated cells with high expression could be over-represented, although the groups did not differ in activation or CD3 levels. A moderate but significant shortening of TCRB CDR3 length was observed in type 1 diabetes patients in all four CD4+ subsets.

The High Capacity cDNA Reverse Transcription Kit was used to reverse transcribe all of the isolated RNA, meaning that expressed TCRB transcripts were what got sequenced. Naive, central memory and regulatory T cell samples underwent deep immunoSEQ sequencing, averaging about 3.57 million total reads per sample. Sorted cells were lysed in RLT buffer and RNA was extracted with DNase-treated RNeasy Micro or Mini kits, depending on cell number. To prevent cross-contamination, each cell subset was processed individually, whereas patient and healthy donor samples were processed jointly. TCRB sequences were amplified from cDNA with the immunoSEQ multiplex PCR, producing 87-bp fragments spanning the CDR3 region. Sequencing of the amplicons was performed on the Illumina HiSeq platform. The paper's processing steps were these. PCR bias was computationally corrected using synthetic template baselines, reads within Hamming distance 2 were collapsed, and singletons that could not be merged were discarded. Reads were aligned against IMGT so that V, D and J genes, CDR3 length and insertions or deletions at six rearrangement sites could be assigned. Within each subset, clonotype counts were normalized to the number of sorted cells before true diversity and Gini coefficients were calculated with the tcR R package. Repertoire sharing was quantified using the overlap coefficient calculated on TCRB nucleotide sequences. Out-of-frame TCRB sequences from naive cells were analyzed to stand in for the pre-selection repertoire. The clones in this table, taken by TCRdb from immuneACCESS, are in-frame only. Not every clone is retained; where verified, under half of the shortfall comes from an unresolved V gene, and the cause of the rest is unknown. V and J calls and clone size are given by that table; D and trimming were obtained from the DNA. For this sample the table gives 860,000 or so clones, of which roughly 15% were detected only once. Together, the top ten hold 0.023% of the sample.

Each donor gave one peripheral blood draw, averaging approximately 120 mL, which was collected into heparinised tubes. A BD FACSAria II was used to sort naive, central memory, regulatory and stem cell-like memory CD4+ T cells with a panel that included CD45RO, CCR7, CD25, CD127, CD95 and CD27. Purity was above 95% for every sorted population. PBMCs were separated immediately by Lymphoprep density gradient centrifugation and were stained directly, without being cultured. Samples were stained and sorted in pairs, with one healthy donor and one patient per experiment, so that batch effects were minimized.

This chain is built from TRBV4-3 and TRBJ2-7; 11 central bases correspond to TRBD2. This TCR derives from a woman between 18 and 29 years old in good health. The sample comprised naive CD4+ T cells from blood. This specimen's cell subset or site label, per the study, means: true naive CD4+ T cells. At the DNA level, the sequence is TGCGCCAGCAGCCGCGAGCAAATAGCGGGAGGGCCCTCCTACGAGCAGTACTTC. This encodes CASSREQIAGGPSYEQYF.